This T cell receptor (beta chain) is from a study of shared clonotypes between healthy human individuals. About this clone: The junction differs from germline at one of its ends, possibly a read error.

Germline-derived CDR1 and CDR2 are LNHDA and SQIVND (reference sequence). The CDR3 runs to 13 residues. Data came from immunoSEQ multiplex PCR; TCRdb stores just in-frame clones and leaves some out. The sample holds around 1.4 million clones, less than 99% seen once. The chain combines TRBV19 with TRBJ2-6; TRBD1 matches at 7 bases. The sample comprised naive CD4+ T cells sorted from blood. Subset defined: CD45RA+ positively selected. The TCR originated in a man younger than 45 in good health. CDR3 sequence reads: CASSPTGVNVLTF. The CDR3 bases are TGTGCCAGTAGCCCCACAGGGGTCAACGTCCTGACTTTC.